The source of this T cell receptor (beta chain) is a study of OX40 agonist ivuxolimab in advanced cancers. Study background: Ivuxolimab was administered intravenously to patients at 0.01 to 10 mg/kg every 2 weeks.

There are 16 residues in the CDR3. Germline values: CDR1 MNHEY, CDR2 SMNVEV (reference sequence). Deletions cut 11 bases from V and 2 bases from J, with 24 bases between. The repertoire was sequenced with immunoSEQ multiplex PCR; TCRdb's copy has only in-frame clones and lacks some. The repertoire holds approximately 60,000 clones, with 75% to 85% as singletons. This specimen was CD4+ or CD8+ T cells sorted from blood, taken in a trial of the OX40 agonist ivuxolimab. This chain links TRBV27 with TRBJ1-2, with D possibly TRBD1 on 5 matching bases. This TCR derives from an adult with an advanced solid tumor such as melanoma, head and neck, liver or kidney cancer. The CDR3 bases are TGTGCCTCAAGGGGTTGGTGGCCCGGAATAAACTATGGCTACACCTTC. Translated: CASRGWWPGINYGYTF.